This T cell receptor (beta chain) is from a study of CD8 T cells in ankylosing spondylitis (dated by TCRdb to 2016 to 2017). A note on the overall study: To find TCR variants linked to disease, the study profiled T cell receptor beta repertoires in ankylosing spondylitis patients and healthy donors. The whole study cohort included 95 to 130 healthy donors and 20 to 25 ankylosing spondylitis patients. Peripheral blood samples were taken, and synovial fluid was additionally collected from ankylosing spondylitis patients. The full study reports these points: The disease-linked clones were reported to be significantly enriched in matched synovial fluid samples from ankylosing spondylitis patients. Blood from ankylosing spondylitis patients appeared to be characterized by a TCR beta motif composed of several highly homologous amino acid variants. The disease-linked clones showed a CD8+ phenotype and occurred at relatively low frequencies in peripheral blood. Some motif variants were previously reported in synovial fluid and blood of reactive arthritis patients, suggesting common disease-initiation mechanisms.

On this clonotype itself: What this receptor recognizes is not known. Base qualities were left out, and no much larger clone turns up one base away.

Inclusive of the bounding cysteine and phenylalanine, the CDR3 is 15 residues long. The only DNA kept is the CDR3, 45 bases in frame from the first base. CDR1 and CDR2 were assigned from the germline V gene as SGHVS and FNYEAQ. V drops 2 bases and J drops 1 base, leaving 11 bases in between. Sequenced using an Illumina HiSeq 2500. Quantitative 5'-RACE with molecular barcodes was the method used to prepare the TCR beta libraries. Processing in the source paper ran as follows. A new computational method, built on a probabilistic model of VDJ rearrangement, was used to identify disease-linked TCR variants. In TCRdb, the public reads were trimmed at Q25 with fastp and aligned with MiXCR, with productive beta chains retained. Each CDR3 protein appears once, grouped with its most common genes and DNA. Here the V and J calls rest on TCRdb's processing, not on the authors' analysis. The sample yields approximately 250,000 distinct CDR3 sequences; roughly a tenth were counted once. Jointly, the top ten make up approximately 2.5% of the sample.

The specimen sequenced was blood, either unsorted or a sorted T cell fraction (not recorded which). The rearrangement joined TRBV7-6 to TRBJ1-1, with the D gene not clear enough to name. This clonotype originated in a male donor with ankylosing spondylitis or in good health (not recorded which). This receptor carries the CDR3 CASSLLNGGNTEAFF. The sequence in DNA is TGTGCCAGCAGCTTACTAAATGGAGGGAACACTGAAGCTTTCTTT.